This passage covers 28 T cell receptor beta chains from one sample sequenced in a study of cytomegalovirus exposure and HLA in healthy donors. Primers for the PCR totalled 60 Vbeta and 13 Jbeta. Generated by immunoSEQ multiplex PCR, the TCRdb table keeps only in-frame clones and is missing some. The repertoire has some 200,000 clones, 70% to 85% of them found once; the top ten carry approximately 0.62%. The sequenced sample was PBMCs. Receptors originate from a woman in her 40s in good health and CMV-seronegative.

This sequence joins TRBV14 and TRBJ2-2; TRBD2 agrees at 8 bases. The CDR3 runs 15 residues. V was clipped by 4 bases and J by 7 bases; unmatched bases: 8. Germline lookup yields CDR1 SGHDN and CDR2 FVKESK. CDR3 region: CASSRDGGAGGELFF. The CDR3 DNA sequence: TGTGCCAGCAGCCGCGACGGGGGGGCCGGCGGGGAGCTGTTTTTT.

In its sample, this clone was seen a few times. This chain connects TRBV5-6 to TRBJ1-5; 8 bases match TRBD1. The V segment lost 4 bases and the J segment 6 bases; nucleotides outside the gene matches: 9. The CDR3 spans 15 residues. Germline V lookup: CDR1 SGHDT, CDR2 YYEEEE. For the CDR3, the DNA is TGTGCCAGCAGCGGTGGACCAGGGGGCGGTCAGCCCCAGCATTTT. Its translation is CASSGGPGGGQPQHF.

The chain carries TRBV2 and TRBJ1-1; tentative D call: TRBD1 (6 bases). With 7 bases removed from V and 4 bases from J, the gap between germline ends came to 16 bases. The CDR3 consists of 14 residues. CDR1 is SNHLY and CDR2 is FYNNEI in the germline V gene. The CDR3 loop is CASTVLGASTEAFF. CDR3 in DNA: TGTGCCAGCACCGTCTTGGGGGCCAGCACTGAAGCTTTCTTT.

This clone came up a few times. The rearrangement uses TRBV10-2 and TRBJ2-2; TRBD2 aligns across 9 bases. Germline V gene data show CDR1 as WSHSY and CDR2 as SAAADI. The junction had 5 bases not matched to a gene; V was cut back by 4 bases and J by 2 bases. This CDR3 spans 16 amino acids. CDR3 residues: CASSVGLATNTGELFF. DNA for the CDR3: TGCGCCAGCAGTGTGGGACTAGCAACTAACACCGGGGAGCTGTTTTTT.

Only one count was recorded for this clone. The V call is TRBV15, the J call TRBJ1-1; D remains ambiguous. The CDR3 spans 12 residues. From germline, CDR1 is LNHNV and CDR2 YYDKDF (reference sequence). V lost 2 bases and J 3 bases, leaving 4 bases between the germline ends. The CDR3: CATSRRDTEAFF. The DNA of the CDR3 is TGTGCCACCAGCAGACGAGACACTGAAGCTTTCTTT.

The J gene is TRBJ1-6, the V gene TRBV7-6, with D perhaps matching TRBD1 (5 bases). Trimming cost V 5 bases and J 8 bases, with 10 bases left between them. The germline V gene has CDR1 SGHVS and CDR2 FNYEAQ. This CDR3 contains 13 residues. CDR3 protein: CASSHKTDSPLHF. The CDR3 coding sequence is TGTGCCAGCAGCCACAAGACAGATTCACCCCTCCACTTT.

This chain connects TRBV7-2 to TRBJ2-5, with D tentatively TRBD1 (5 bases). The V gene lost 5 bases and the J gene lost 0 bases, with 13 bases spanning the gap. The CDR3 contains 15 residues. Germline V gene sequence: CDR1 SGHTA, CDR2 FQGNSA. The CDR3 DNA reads TGTGCCAGCAGCCAACAGACAGCGTACCAAGAGACCCAGTACTTC. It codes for CASSQQTAYQETQYF.

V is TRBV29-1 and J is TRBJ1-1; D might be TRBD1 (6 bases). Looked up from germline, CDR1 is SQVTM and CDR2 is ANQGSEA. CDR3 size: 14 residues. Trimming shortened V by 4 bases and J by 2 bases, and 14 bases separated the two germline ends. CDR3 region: CSVAFRGSNTEAFF. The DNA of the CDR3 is TGCAGCGTTGCGTTTAGGGGGAGTAACACTGAAGCTTTCTTT.

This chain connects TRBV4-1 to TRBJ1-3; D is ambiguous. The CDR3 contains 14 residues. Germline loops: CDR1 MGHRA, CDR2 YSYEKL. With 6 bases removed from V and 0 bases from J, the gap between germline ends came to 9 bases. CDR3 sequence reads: CASSTDNSGNTIYF. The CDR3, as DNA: TGCGCCAGCAGTACCGACAACTCTGGAAACACCATATATTTT.

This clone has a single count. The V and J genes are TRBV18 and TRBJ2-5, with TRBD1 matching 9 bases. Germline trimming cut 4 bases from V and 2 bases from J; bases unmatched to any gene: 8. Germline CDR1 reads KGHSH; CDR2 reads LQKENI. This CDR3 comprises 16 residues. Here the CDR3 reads CASSLFKGTGQETQYF. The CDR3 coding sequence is TGTGCCAGCTCACTCTTCAAGGGGACAGGGCAAGAGACCCAGTACTTC.

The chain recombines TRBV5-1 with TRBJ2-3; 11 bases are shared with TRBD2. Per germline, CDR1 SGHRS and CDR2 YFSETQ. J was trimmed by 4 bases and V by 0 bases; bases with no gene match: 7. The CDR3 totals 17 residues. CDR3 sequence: CASSLAVAGGPSDTQYF. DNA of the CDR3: TGCGCCAGCAGCTTGGCGGTAGCGGGGGGGCCGTCAGATACGCAGTATTTT.

Written as DNA, the CDR3 is TGTGCCAGCAGCCTGGACAGGGGATCTTTCAGTGAGCAGTTCTTC. This sequence encodes CASSLDRGSFSEQFF. This chain links TRBV7-6 with TRBJ2-1; 9 nucleotides match TRBD1. In germline, CDR1 is SGHVS, CDR2 FNYEAQ. The CDR3 covers 15 residues. Trimming cost V 5 bases and J 9 bases; bases outside gene matches: 11.

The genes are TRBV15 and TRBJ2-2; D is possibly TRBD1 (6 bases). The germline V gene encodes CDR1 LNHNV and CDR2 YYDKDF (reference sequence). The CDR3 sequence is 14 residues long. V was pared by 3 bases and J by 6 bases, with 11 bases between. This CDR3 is CATSSYTGSGELFF. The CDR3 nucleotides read TGTGCCACCAGCAGCTATACAGGGTCCGGGGAGCTGTTTTTT.

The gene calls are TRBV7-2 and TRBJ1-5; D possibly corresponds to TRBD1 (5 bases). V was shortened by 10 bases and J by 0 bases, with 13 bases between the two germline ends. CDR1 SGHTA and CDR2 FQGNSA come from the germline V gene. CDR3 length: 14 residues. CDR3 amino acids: CATRQYHSNQPQHF. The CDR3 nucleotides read TGTGCCACTCGACAGTATCATAGCAATCAGCCCCAGCATTTT.

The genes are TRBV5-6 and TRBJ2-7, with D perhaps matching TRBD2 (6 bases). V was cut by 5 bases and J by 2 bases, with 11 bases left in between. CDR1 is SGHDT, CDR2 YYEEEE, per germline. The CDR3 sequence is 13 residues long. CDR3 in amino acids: CASSPGGAYEQYF. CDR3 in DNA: TGTGCCAGCAGTCCCGGAGGGGCCTACGAGCAGTACTTC.

The CDR3 loop is CASSLGGPNEAFF. The DNA for the CDR3 is TGTGCCAGCAGCTTGGGGGGCCCCAATGAAGCTTTCTTT. The chain employs TRBV5-5 and TRBJ1-1; a weak D match, TRBD1 (5 bases). V was shortened by 0 bases and J by 7 bases, with 10 bases between the two germline ends. CDR1 is SGHKS and CDR2 is YYEKEE in the germline V gene (reference sequence). The CDR3 is made up of 13 amino acids.

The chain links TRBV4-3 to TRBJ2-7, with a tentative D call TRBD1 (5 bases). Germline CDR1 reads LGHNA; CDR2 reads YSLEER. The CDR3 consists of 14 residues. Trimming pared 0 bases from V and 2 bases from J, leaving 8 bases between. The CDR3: CASSQDLGPYEQYF. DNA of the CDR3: TGCGCCAGCAGCCAAGATTTGGGGCCCTACGAGCAGTACTTC.

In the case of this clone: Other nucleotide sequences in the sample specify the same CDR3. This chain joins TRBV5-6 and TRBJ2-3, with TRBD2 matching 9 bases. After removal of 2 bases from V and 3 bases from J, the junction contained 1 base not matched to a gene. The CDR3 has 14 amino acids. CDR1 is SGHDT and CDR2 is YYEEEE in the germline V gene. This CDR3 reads CASSLAGGTDTQYF. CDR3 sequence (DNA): TGTGCCAGCAGCTTAGCGGGGGGAACAGATACGCAGTATTTT.

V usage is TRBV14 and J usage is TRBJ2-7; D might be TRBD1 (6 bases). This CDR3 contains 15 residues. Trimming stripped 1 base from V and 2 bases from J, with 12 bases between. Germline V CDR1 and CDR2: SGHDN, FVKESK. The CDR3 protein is CASSQALQGTYEQYF. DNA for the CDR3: TGTGCCAGCAGCCAAGCCTTACAGGGAACCTACGAGCAGTACTTC.

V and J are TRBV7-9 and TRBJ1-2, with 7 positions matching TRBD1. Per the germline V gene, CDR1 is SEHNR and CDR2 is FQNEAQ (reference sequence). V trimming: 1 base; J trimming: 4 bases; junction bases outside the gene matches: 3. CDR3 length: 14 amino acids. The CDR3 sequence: CASSLVGGGYGYTF. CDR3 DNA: TGTGCCAGCAGCTTAGTAGGGGGCGGCTATGGCTACACCTTC.

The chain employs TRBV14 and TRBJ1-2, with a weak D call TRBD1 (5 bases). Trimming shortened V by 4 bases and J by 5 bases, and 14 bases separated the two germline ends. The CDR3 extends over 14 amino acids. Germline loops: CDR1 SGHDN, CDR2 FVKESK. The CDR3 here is CASSPKLRAYGYTF. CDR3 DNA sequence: TGTGCCAGCAGCCCAAAGCTCAGGGCTTATGGCTACACCTTC.

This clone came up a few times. Here the CDR3 reads CASSQGLWQPQHF. The CDR3 DNA reads as TGTGCCAGCAGTCAGGGTCTTTGGCAGCCCCAGCATTTT. The chain combines TRBV2 with TRBJ1-5, with TRBD1 as a possible D gene (5 bases). The germline V and J ends were trimmed by 5 bases and 7 bases, with 12 bases remaining between them. Germline CDR1 reads SNHLY; CDR2 reads FYNNEI. This CDR3 comprises 13 residues.

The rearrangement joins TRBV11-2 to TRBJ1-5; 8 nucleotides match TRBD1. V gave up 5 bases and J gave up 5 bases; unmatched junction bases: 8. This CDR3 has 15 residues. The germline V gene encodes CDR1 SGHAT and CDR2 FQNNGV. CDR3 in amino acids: CASSPTGDRYQPQHF. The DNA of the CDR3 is TGTGCCAGCAGCCCGACAGGGGACCGTTATCAGCCCCAGCATTTT.

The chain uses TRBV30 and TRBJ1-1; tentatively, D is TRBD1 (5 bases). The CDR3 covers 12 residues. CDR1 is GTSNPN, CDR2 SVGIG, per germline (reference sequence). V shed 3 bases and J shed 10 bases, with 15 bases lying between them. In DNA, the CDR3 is TGTGCCTGGAGGCGAGACAGTCCCGGAGCTTTCTTT. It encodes CAWRRDSPGAFF.

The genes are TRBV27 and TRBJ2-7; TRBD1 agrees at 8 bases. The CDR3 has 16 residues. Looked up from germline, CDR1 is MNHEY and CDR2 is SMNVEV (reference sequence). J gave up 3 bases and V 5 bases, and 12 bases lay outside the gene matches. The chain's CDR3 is CASSPEPDRESYEQYF. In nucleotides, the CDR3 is TGTGCCAGCAGTCCCGAACCGGACAGGGAGAGCTACGAGCAGTACTTC.

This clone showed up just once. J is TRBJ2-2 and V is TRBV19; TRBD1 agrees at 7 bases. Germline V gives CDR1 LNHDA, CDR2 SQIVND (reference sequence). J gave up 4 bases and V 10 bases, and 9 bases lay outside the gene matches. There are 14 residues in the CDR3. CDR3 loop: CATRQGGGTGELFF. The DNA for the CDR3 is TGTGCCACACGACAGGGTGGGGGCACCGGGGAGCTGTTTTTT. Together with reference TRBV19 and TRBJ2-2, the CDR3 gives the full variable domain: DGGITQSPKYLFRKEGQNVTLSCEQNLNHDAMYWYRQDPGQGLRLIYYSQIVNDFQKGDIAEGYSVSREKKESFPLTVTSAQKNPTAFYLCATRQGGGTGELFFGEGSRLTVL.

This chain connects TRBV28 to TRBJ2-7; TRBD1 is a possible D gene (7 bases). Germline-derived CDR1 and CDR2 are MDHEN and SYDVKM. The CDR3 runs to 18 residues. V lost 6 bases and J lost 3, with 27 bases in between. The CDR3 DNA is TGTGCCAGCAGGGGCCCCTCGACAGGGAGGTTAGTCCACTACGAGCAGTACTTC. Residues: CASRGPSTGRLVHYEQYF.

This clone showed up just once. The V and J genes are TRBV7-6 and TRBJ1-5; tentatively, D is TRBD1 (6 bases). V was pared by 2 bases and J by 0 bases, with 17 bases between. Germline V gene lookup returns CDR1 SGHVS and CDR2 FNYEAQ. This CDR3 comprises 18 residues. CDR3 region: CASSLSPLKGDSNQPQHF. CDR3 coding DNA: TGTGCCAGCAGCTTAAGCCCCCTTAAGGGGGATAGCAATCAGCCCCAGCATTTT.